This paragraph reports one TCR beta chain. Its cognate antigen has yet to be identified. It has no much larger one-base neighbor in the sample; base qualities were not kept. The library was built by means of the immunoSEQ multiplex PCR assay. For the multiplex PCR, a mixture combining 60 forward primers for TCR Vbeta segments and 13 reverse primers for TCR Jbeta segments was used. The CDR3 region of rearranged TCR beta genes was amplified from genomic DNA by a multiplex PCR assay. The Illumina HiSeq System was used to sequence the amplified TCR beta libraries as 87-base-pair reads. Under the source paper's analysis protocol: A later analysis counted about 82 million unique TCR beta chains across the 550 to 700 repertoires, and 10 million to 12 million of these chains were shared by at least two donors. Raw reads were error-corrected and collapsed into unique sequences by a nearest-neighbor algorithm in which closely related sequences were merged to remove PCR and sequencing errors. V, D and J gene segments were assigned by aligning CDR3 sequences to IMGT reference sequences. For a sequence to be retained, a match of at least six nucleotides was required to both a V gene segment and a J gene segment. A rearrangement was called productive if the CDR3 had no stop codons and remained in frame with V and J, and every other rearrangement was called non-productive. Following IMGT convention, CDR3 was defined as the stretch from the second conserved V-encoded cysteine up to the conserved J-encoded phenylalanine. Sequences without an unambiguous match to a single V gene segment were excluded from the earlier analysis of about 630 of the donors. In an earlier analysis of approximately 550 of the donors, V segments were called functional above 56.7% productive rearrangements and were called segregating when the between-donor standard deviation exceeded 5%. A statistical classification framework was built for diagnosing cytomegalovirus status from the catalog of TCR beta chain sequences. A later analysis assigned V and J genes by comparing TCR nucleotide sequences with IMGT/GENE-DB human TR gene sequences. The TCRdist pipeline was used in a later analysis to assign CDR3 sequences and most-parsimonious VDJ recombination scenarios. In a later analysis, every TCR beta chain was defined by the combination of its CDR3 amino acid sequence and its V-gene family, and reads without a unique V-gene family were dropped. A later analysis removed 550 to 650 highly shared, low-generation-probability nucleotide sequences to deal with suspected cross-contamination and a sequencing artifact. In a later analysis, a clonal expansion index was calculated for each public chain from normalized within-repertoire ranks of inferred template counts. Generation probabilities in a later analysis came from a VDJ recombination model fitted to out-of-frame rearrangements, and those results were checked against IGoR. In a later analysis, hypergeometric tests were used to score TCR-TCR, TCR-HLA and TCR-CMV co-occurrence, with a repertoire-size bias correction applied to TCR pairs. False discovery rates were estimated in a later analysis by permuting HLA or CMV assignments 20 times. In a later analysis, co-occurring TCRs were grouped using DBSCAN, with TCRdist sequence similarity added in when clustering inside HLA-allele-positive subsets. Repertoires with fewer than 30,000 or more than 120,000 public chains, plus five repertoires with anomalous nucleotide sharing, were excluded from co-occurrence clustering. TCRdb holds this immuneACCESS table with in-frame rearrangements only. Some clones are missing; in checked studies, unresolved V genes explain under half, and the rest has no known cause. The DNA gave D and trimming, while V, J and clone size come from that table. Within this sample are about 94,000 clones, with around four fifths of them counted one time only. The top ten hold less than 9% of the sample.

The cohort comprised around 700 healthy bone marrow donors. At the time of sampling, all cohort members were nominally healthy, though unrecorded immune exposures were likely present. The donor was CMV seropositive and was included in the group of some 290 seropositive cohort members. A peripheral blood sample was provided by each donor, and peripheral blood mononuclear cells were used for TCR beta sequencing. The Qiagen DNeasy Blood Extraction Kit was used to extract genomic DNA from the blood cell samples. The germline V gene supplies CDR1 SGHAT and CDR2 FQNNGV. The CDR3 numbers 14 residues from cysteine through phenylalanine. The read is trimmed to its CDR3 DNA, 42 bases read in frame from base 1. V trim: 3 bases; J trim: 10 bases; unmatched bases: 9. The data were obtained in a study of cytomegalovirus exposure and HLA in healthy donors (TCRdb year 2017). In terms of the full investigation: An earlier analysis of approximately 550 of the donors reported roughly 300 Gb of sequence data and around 120 million unique TCR beta sequences from roughly 180 million T cells. An early release that covered roughly 600 HLA-typed donors contained 300 to 350 gigabases of sequencing data and 75 million to 100 million unique TCR sequences. The genetic ancestry cluster associated with self-reported Caucasian donors included 81% of the 350 to 500 genotyped donors. The study was designed to test whether signatures of past pathogen exposure could be identified by cataloging public T cell receptors. The study used immunosequencing to profile the T cell repertoires of approximately 650 subjects and linked those repertoires to cytomegalovirus serostatus. A separate validation cohort of 90 to 150 different subjects was used in addition to the roughly 700-subject first cohort. The study combined high-throughput TCR immunosequencing, statistical association of individual TCRs with disease status, and machine learning to predict cytomegalovirus infection status. A later analysis re-analyzed previously published TCR beta repertoires from 650 to 800 donors and added high-resolution HLA genotyping to study TCR occurrence patterns. The later analysis used no new phenotypic data to find candidate immune exposures, relying instead on TCR beta sequences and their occurrence across donors. In an earlier analysis of a few hundred of the donors, high-throughput TCR beta sequencing was used to judge whether each TCR beta V gene segment behaved as functional or pseudogenic. Alongside the repertoire data, information on donor age, sex, ethnicity and CMV serostatus was compiled. In a later genetic analysis, genome-wide SNP genotypes for about 55% of the 666 donors were used, and that subset was treated as a discovery cohort. Every repertoire in the discovery cohort had been generated on one and the same sequencing platform. Both class I and class II loci were covered by HLA typing, at four-digit resolution. The number of typed donors differed by locus: about 620-630 for A, B, C, DRB1 and DQB1; 500 to 550 for DQA1; 606 for DPA1; and 450 to 480 for DPB1. Four or five DR-DQ haplotypes were handled as single units for association and clustering because linkage in the cohort was strong. Across under 500 genotyped donors of the cohort, an average of approximately 200,000 unique TCR beta nucleotide sequences per donor were sequenced, and 15% to 20% of those sequences were non-productive.

Study-wide findings and limitations: The authors suggested that the approach could potentially be generalized to other disease states and immunological phenotypes. In a later analysis, around 15,000 TCR beta sequences were associated with specific HLA alleles at a false discovery rate of 0.05. Because some donors lacked HLA typing at each locus, the association tests relied only on the typed subset. Linkage disequilibrium might explain the correlated functional status among segregating V segments, but an unknown experimental factor could not be excluded. A later genetic analysis associated a missense DCLRE1C variant with V-gene and J-gene trimming of TCR beta chains, and an independent cohort replicated the association. A later genetic analysis reported fewer N-insertions in productive TCRs among donors in an Asian-associated ancestry cluster than the roughly 700-donor mean. The cohort was sequenced for TCR beta chains only, and without alpha or paired-chain data the features that could be detected were limited. Presence/absence analyses assumed roughly uniform sequencing depth across donors, an assumption that may not hold. Some IMGT-functional V segments, including TRBV6-2 and TRBV6-3, could not be told apart with the 87-base-pair reads, so those segments were excluded. A later analysis found that TCR association rates varied across HLA loci, with DRB1 alleles showing the most associated TCRs and HLA-C alleles the fewest. A further reported finding was that TCR beta sequences accurately predicted the HLA-A and HLA-B alleles for most subjects in the first cohort. In a later analysis, several top co-occurrence clusters were reported to appear linked to parvovirus B19, influenza, CMV and Epstein-Barr virus. In a later analysis, most CMV-associated TCR beta chains were found to appear HLA-restricted, with HLA associations seemingly driven largely by CMV exposure. A group of highly shared sequence variants was considered likely to be a technical artifact of the sequencing pipeline. Strong co-occurrence of HLA alleles, especially DR and DQ, made assigning TCR associations to individual alleles difficult. The earlier analysis of a few hundred of the donors excluded some 15 rarely observed V segments, including chromosome 9 orphons, because counts were too low. In an earlier analysis of approximately 590 of the donors, most TCR beta V segments appeared in productive rearrangements about 90% or about 30% of the time, broadly matching IMGT annotations. Cytomegalovirus status was reported to be diagnosed by the classifier with high specificity and sensitivity in both the original and validation cohorts. Compared with equally common non-associated chains, HLA-associated TCR beta chains in a later analysis were more clonally expanded and had lower generation probabilities. In the study, about 150 TCR beta chains were listed as associated with cytomegalovirus. Three of the identified cytomegalovirus-associated TCR beta chains were confirmed in vitro to be specific for cytomegalovirus antigens. Across donors, most TCR sequences were observed very rarely, whereas some public TCRs were present in many individuals. CMV serostatus was the only immune exposure information available for the cohort.

Sequencing was carried out using PBMCs. The sequence derives from a man between 35 and 55 years old in good health and CMV-seropositive. The V and J genes are TRBV11-2 and TRBJ2-5; 9 of the junction bases match TRBD1. The DNA reads TGTGCCAGCAGCTTGGGACAGGGCCCAGGGGGCCAGTACTTC. It is translated as CASSLGQGPGGQYF.